This T cell receptor (beta chain) emerged from a study of radiotherapy plus CTLA-4 blockade in lung cancer. Study summary: Objective responses emerged in 15% to 20% of patients, and 31% attained disease control. Overall study findings and caveats: Reported findings show early blood T cell clone dynamics, with interferon-beta, best predicted response. Peripheral blood showed expansion of tumor-derived TCR clones after radiotherapy and ipilimumab.

Sequencing was performed with immunoSEQ multiplex PCR; in TCRdb, only in-frame clones are kept and a portion is missing. Of 77,000 or so clones listed, 70% to 80% are singletons. The CDR3 has 14 amino acids. Germline assignment: CDR1 SEHNR and CDR2 FQNEAQ (reference sequence). With 6 bases removed from V and 0 bases from J, the gap between germline ends came to 11 bases. It was focal radiation plus CTLA-4 blockade with ipilimumab that patients with chemo-refractory metastatic non-small-cell lung cancer received. Remarks on this clone: Its antigen remains unknown.

This sequence originates from a human donor with non-small cell lung cancer whose response to radiotherapy plus ipilimumab could not be evaluated. The V gene is TRBV7-9, the J gene TRBJ1-2, with D possibly matching TRBD1 (5 bases). The specimen was peripheral blood, collected from a patient treated with radiotherapy plus ipilimumab. The CDR3 here is CASSSGAANYGYTF. CDR3 in DNA: TGTGCCAGCAGTTCTGGGGCCGCTAACTATGGCTACACCTTC.